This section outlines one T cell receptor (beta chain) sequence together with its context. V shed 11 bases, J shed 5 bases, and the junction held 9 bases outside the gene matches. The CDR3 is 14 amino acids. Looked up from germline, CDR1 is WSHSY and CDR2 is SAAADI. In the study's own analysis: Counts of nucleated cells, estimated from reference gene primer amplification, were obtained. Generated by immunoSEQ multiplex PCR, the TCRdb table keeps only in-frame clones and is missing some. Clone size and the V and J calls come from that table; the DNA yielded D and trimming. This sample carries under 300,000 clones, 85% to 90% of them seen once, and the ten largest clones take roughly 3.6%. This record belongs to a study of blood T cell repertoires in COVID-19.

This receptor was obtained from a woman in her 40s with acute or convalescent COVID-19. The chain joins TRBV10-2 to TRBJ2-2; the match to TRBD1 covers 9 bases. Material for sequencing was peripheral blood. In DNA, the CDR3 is TGCGCCGGATCCGGGACAGGGCTGACCGGGGAGCTGTTTTTT. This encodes CAGSGTGLTGELFF.